This note documents a single T cell receptor beta chain sequence. Its antigen is unknown. This sample is part of a study of OX40 agonist ivuxolimab in advanced cancers. Profiled with immunoSEQ multiplex PCR; TCRdb holds only in-frame clones, not every one. The profile shows about 19,000 clones, 77% of them singletons. Trimming removed 3 bases from V and 6 bases from J; junction bases left unmatched: 1. The CDR3 contains 15 residues. Germline CDR1 reads SEHNR; CDR2 reads FQNEAQ (reference sequence). Study results and caveats: Antigens targeted by the expanded peripheral T cells were not determined. Patients who responded partially at 0.1-3.0 mg/kg showed clonal expansion ranking among the lowest.

The TCR comes from an adult with an advanced solid tumor such as melanoma, head and neck, liver or kidney cancer. The sequencing here drew on CD4+ or CD8+ T cells sorted from blood, taken in a trial of the OX40 agonist ivuxolimab. This sequence joins TRBV7-9 and TRBJ2-3; the match to TRBD2 covers 15 bases. The CDR3 DNA is TGTGCCAGCAGCTTTGGGACTAGCGGGGGGGATACGCAGTATTTT. Translating it yields CASSFGTSGGDTQYF.